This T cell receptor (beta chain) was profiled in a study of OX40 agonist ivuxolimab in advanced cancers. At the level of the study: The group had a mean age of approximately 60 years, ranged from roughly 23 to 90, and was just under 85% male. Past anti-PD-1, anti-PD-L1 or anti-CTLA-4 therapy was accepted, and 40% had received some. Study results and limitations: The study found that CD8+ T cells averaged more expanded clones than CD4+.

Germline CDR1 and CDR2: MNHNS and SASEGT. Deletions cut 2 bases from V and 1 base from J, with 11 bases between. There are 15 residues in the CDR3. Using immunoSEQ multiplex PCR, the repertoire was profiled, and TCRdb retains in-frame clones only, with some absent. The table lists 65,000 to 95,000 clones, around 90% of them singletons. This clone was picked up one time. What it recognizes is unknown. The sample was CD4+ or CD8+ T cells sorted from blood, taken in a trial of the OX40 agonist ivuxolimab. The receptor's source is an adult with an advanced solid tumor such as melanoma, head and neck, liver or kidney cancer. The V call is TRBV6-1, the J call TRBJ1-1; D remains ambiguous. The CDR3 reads CASSEKLGRNTEAFF. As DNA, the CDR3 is TGTGCCAGCAGTGAAAAACTCGGACGGAACACTGAAGCTTTCTTT.